The entry that follows covers one T cell receptor (beta chain) sequence. Its matching antigen is unknown. The sample is drawn from a study of CXCR3-negative and CXCR3-positive naive CD8 T cells. Broader study findings: When CXCR3-positive naive cells were set against CXCR3-negative naive cells, the former had more hydrophobic TRB CDR3s.

cDNA libraries for TRB were generated by 5' RACE incorporating UMI labels. TCRdb reprocessed the 5' RACE reads and keeps a single row for each CDR3 protein, giving no DNA. The sample has 140,000 to 150,000 distinct CDR3 sequences. What was sequenced was naive CXCR3+ CD8+ T cells from blood. Noted subset: CD45RO-CCR7+CD27+CD95- naive CD8+ T cells expressing CXCR3 (TNR3+). The clonotype was recovered from a human donor in good health. Some clones in this sample may be carry-over from other donors' samples.

The CDR3 reads CASRAPGPYNEQFF. This chain connects TRBV5-1 to TRBJ2-1; TCRdb returns TRBD1, unconfirmable since there is no DNA. Germline values: CDR1 SGHRS, CDR2 YFSETQ. The CDR3 length is 14 residues.